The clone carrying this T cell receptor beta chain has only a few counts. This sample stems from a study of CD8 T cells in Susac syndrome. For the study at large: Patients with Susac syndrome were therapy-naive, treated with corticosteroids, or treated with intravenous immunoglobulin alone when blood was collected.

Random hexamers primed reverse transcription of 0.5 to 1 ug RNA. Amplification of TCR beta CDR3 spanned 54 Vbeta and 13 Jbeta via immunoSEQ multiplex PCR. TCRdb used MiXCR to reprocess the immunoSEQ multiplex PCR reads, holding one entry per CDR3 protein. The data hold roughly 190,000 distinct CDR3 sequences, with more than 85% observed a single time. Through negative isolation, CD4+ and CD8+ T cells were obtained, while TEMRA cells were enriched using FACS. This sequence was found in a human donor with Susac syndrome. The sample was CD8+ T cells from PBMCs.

CDR3: CASSIAGNEQFF. Here the CDR3 DNA reads TGTGCCAGTAGTATCGCAGGGAATGAGCAGTTCTTC. The chain employs TRBV19 and TRBJ2-1; D is possibly TRBD1 (5 bases). Trimming took 3 bases from V and 7 from J, leaving 7 bases between them. This CDR3 is 12 amino acids long. Germline CDR1 LNHDA, CDR2 SQIVND (reference sequence). Based on the CDR3 plus reference TRBV19 and TRBJ2-1, the full variable domain is DGGITQSPKYLFRKEGQNVTLSCEQNLNHDAMYWYRQDPGQGLRLIYYSQIVNDFQKGDIAEGYSVSREKKESFPLTVTSAQKNPTAFYLCASSIAGNEQFFGPGTRLTVL.